One and the same sample provided the 25 T cell receptor beta chains below, sequenced in a study of blood T cell repertoires in COVID-19. TCRdb's copy holds only in-frame clones and misses some; the assay was immunoSEQ multiplex PCR. The data contain a few hundred thousand clones, approximately 89% of them singletons. Sequenced: PBMCs or T cells enriched from blood (not recorded which). The receptors here all came from a woman in her 30s who had recovered from COVID-19.

V and J are TRBV3-1 (or the pseudogene TRBV3-2) and TRBJ2-7, with 12 nucleotides matching TRBD2. The germline CDR1 and CDR2 sequences are LGHDT and YNNKEL (reference sequence). The CDR3 sequence is 16 residues long. V shed 2 bases and J 4 bases; nucleotides not matched to a gene: 6. The CDR3 protein is CASSQFLAGGPYEQYF. As DNA, the CDR3 is TGTGCCAGCAGCCAATTCCTAGCGGGAGGGCCATACGAGCAGTACTTC.

The genes are TRBV20-1 and TRBJ2-1, with D perhaps matching TRBD2 (7 bases). Trimming stripped 3 bases from V and 4 bases from J, with 13 bases between. This CDR3 region has 14 residues. The V gene's germline CDR1 is DFQATT and CDR2 SNEGSKA (reference sequence). The CDR3 sequence is CSASRGGSYNEQFF. The CDR3 region has the DNA TGCAGTGCTAGTAGGGGGGGCTCGTACAATGAGCAGTTCTTC.

V is TRBV6-2 or TRBV6-3 and J is TRBJ1-6, with 8 positions matching TRBD1. The germline V gene encodes CDR1 MNHEY and CDR2 SVGEGT. The CDR3 consists of 15 residues. V was pared by 5 bases and J by 2 bases, with 2 bases of the junction left unmatched. Here the CDR3 reads CASSPGGTYNSPLHF. The CDR3 coding sequence is TGTGCCAGCAGTCCAGGGGGCACCTATAATTCACCCCTCCACTTT.

The J gene is TRBJ2-1, the V gene TRBV10-1, with D possibly TRBD2 on 5 matching bases. V lost 4 bases and J lost 4, with 11 bases in between. From germline, CDR1 is WNHNN and CDR2 SYGVQD (reference sequence). The CDR3 extends over 14 amino acids. The CDR3 region is CASSAADSYNEQFF. DNA for the CDR3: TGCGCCAGCAGTGCAGCGGATTCGTACAATGAGCAGTTCTTC.

The chain recombines TRBV6-1 with TRBJ1-2, with a possible D match to TRBD1 (5 bases). Trimming cost V 5 bases and J 4 bases, with 14 bases left between them. Germline CDR1 reads MNHNS; CDR2 reads SASEGT. The CDR3 runs 14 residues. In nucleotides, the CDR3 is TGTGCCAGCAGTACTCAAGGGGCCCCCTATGGCTACACCTTC. Residues: CASSTQGAPYGYTF.

The V call is TRBV7-3, the J call TRBJ2-2; a weak D match, TRBD2 (6 bases). The V gene lost 5 bases and the J gene lost 1 base, with 8 bases spanning the gap. Germline loops: CDR1 SGHTA, CDR2 FQGTGA. CDR3 size: 14 residues. CDR3 in amino acids: CASSVSGNTGELFF. The CDR3 DNA sequence: TGTGCCAGCAGCGTTAGCGGGAACACCGGGGAGCTGTTTTTT. The variable domain in full, completed from reference TRBV7-3 and TRBJ2-2, reads GAGVSQTPSNKVTEKGKYVELRCDPISGHTALYWYRQSLGQGPEFLIYFQGTGAADDSGLPNDRFFAVRPEGSVSTLKIQRTERGDSAVYLCASSVSGNTGELFFGEGSRLTVL.

V gene TRBV12-3 or TRBV12-4 combines with J gene TRBJ2-1, with a weak D call TRBD1 (6 bases). The CDR3 extends over 13 amino acids. Trimming left V 4 bases short and J 10 bases short, with 14 bases between. CDR3 DNA: TGTGCCAGCAGTTCCACAGGGTCCGGGGAGCAGTTCTTC. This codes for CASSSTGSGEQFF.

This rearrangement joins TRBV7-2 to TRBJ2-3; TRBD1 matches 8 bases. Germline CDR1 reads SGHTA; CDR2 reads FQGNSA. J gave up 5 bases and V 4 bases, and 11 bases lay outside the gene matches. This CDR3 region has 16 residues. CDR3 nucleotide sequence: TGTGCCAGCAGCTCCGCCGGGACAGGTCTGGGAGATACGCAGTATTTT. Amino acids: CASSSAGTGLGDTQYF.

The V call is TRBV5-5, the J call TRBJ2-1, with 9 bases identical to TRBD2. This CDR3 contains 17 residues. CDR1 is SGHKS and CDR2 is YYEKEE in the germline V gene (reference sequence). V shed 4 bases, J shed 0 bases, and the junction held 8 bases outside the gene matches. CDR3: CASSPGLAGTSYNEQFF. In nucleotides, the CDR3 is TGTGCCAGCAGCCCCGGGCTAGCGGGAACCTCCTACAATGAGCAGTTCTTC.

The chain recombines TRBV7-3 with TRBJ2-1; tentative D call: TRBD2 (6 bases). Germline CDR1 SGHTA, CDR2 FQGTGA. The CDR3 is made up of 14 amino acids. The V end was cut by 4 bases, the J end by 6 bases, with 13 bases between. As DNA, the CDR3 is TGTGCCAGCAGCTCGTTCGGGACTCTCAATGAGCAGTTCTTC. As protein: CASSSFGTLNEQFF.

The chain has TRBV10-3 and TRBJ1-1, with a tentative D call TRBD1 (5 bases). Germline loops: CDR1 ENHRY, CDR2 SYGVKD. V lost 2 bases to trimming and J lost 8 bases, with 12 bases between them. The CDR3 has 13 residues. In DNA, the CDR3 is TGTGCCATCAGTGAGCAACCGGACAAGGAAGCTTTCTTT. It is translated as CAISEQPDKEAFF.

The V gene is TRBV24-1, the J gene TRBJ2-1, with 7 bases that match TRBD1. The J segment lost 3 bases and the V segment lost 6 bases, leaving 7 bases of the junction unmatched. Germline V gene sequence: CDR1 KGHDR, CDR2 SFDVKD. CDR3 size: 15 residues. The CDR3 bases are TGTGCCACCAGTAGGGCCGGACAGGTCTACAATGAGCAGTTCTTC. Protein sequence: CATSRAGQVYNEQFF.

CDR3 loop: CASSLRGRSYEQYF. The CDR3 nucleotides read TGCGCCAGCAGCTTGAGGGGTAGGTCCTACGAGCAGTACTTC. This rearrangement joins TRBV5-1 to TRBJ2-7; D is perhaps TRBD1 (5 bases). V was pared by 1 base and J by 1 base, with 9 bases between. Looked up from germline, CDR1 is SGHRS and CDR2 is YFSETQ. There are 14 residues in the CDR3.

V gene TRBV18 combines with J gene TRBJ2-7, with D possibly matching TRBD1 (6 bases). The CDR3 extends over 13 amino acids. Trimming took 3 bases from V and 1 from J, leaving 7 bases between them. The germline V gene has CDR1 KGHSH and CDR2 LQKENI. Here the CDR3 reads CASSPDSSYEQYF. The DNA of the CDR3 is TGTGCCAGCTCACCGGACAGTTCCTACGAGCAGTACTTC.

The chain carries TRBV28 and TRBJ2-1; the D gene is possibly TRBD2 (6 bases). This CDR3 is built from 17 residues. CDR1 MDHEN and CDR2 SYDVKM come from the germline V gene. V lost 3 bases and J 5 bases, leaving 20 bases between the germline ends. CDR3 protein: CASSFPPRDWKNNEQFF. CDR3 nucleotides: TGTGCCAGCAGTTTCCCCCCTCGGGACTGGAAGAACAATGAGCAGTTCTTC.

The chain recombines TRBV9 with TRBJ2-1; 14 bases agree with TRBD2. The V gene's germline CDR1 is SGDLS and CDR2 YYNGEE. The CDR3 has 17 amino acids. Unmatched junction bases numbered 7, after V lost 0 bases and J lost 8 bases. The CDR3 sequence is CASSVGGGLAGVYEQFF. The CDR3 region has the DNA TGTGCCAGCAGCGTAGGAGGGGGACTAGCGGGAGTCTATGAGCAGTTCTTC. The full variable domain, rest sourced from reference TRBV9 and TRBJ2-1, is DSGVTQTPKHLITATGQRVTLRCSPRSGDLSVYWYQQSLDQGLQFLIQYYNGEERAKGNILERFSAQQFPDLHSELNLSSLELGDSALYFCASSVGGGLAGVYEQFFGPGTRLTVL.

This chain connects TRBV30 to TRBJ1-1, with 10 bases matching TRBD1. The CDR3 covers 14 residues. CDR1 is GTSNPN, CDR2 SVGIG, per germline (reference sequence). V lost 3 bases and J lost 11; bases outside the gene matches: 12. The CDR3: CAWRAGTGASRAFF. The CDR3, as DNA: TGTGCCTGGAGAGCCGGGACAGGGGCGTCACGGGCTTTCTTT.

The chain is built from TRBV24-1 and TRBJ2-1; perhaps TRBD1 as D (7 bases). This CDR3 region has 19 residues. Germline loops: CDR1 KGHDR, CDR2 SFDVKD. Trimming left V 3 bases short and J 0 bases short, with 20 bases between. The CDR3 protein is CATSDPRDSLTSSYNEQFF. The CDR3 region has the DNA TGTGCCACCAGTGATCCGCGGGACAGCTTGACGAGCTCCTACAATGAGCAGTTCTTC.

The V gene is TRBV27, the J gene TRBJ2-1; TRBD2 agrees at 12 bases. With 5 bases clipped from V and 6 bases from J, the junction kept 14 bases outside the gene matches. Germline V gives CDR1 MNHEY, CDR2 SMNVEV (reference sequence). The CDR3 runs to 18 residues. Written as DNA, the CDR3 is TGTGCCAGCAGTCCTCACTACTCCAGACTAGCGGGGGCCAATGAGCAGTTCTTC. Its translation is CASSPHYSRLAGANEQFF.

The chain carries TRBV3-1 (or the pseudogene TRBV3-2) and TRBJ1-2; TRBD1 aligns across 9 bases. Trimming took 4 bases from V and 4 from J; bases not matched to a gene: 10. The CDR3 loop spans 16 amino acids. CDR1 and CDR2 from the germline V gene are LGHDT and YNNKEL (reference sequence). CDR3 amino acids: CASSRGQGGPVYGYTF. DNA for the CDR3: TGTGCCAGCAGCCGGGGACAGGGAGGTCCTGTCTATGGCTACACCTTC.

CDR3 in amino acids: CASSPPRGRDGYTF. The CDR3 nucleotides read TGTGCCAGCAGCCCGCCGCGGGGGCGGGATGGCTACACCTTC. The rearrangement uses TRBV5-4 and TRBJ1-2; weak D call: TRBD1 (6 bases). CDR1 and CDR2 (germline): SGHNT, YYREEE (reference sequence). Trimming took off 4 bases at V and 6 bases at J, with 16 bases between the two ends. The CDR3 sequence is 14 residues long.

CDR3 sequence reads: CATSDLRAPRAQYF. DNA for the CDR3: TGTGCCACCAGTGATTTAAGAGCCCCCAGGGCCCAGTACTTC. V usage is TRBV24-1 and J usage is TRBJ2-5; TRBD1 is a possible D gene (5 bases). Germline V CDR1 and CDR2: KGHDR, SFDVKD. V was clipped by 1 base and J by 9 bases, with 14 bases between them. The CDR3 covers 14 residues.

The chain carries TRBV5-1 and TRBJ2-1; no definite D call. The V gene lost 0 bases and the J gene lost 5 bases, with 9 bases spanning the gap. Germline V gives CDR1 SGHRS, CDR2 YFSETQ. The length of the CDR3 is 14 residues. The CDR3 protein is CASSLDWSNNEQFF. The CDR3 DNA sequence: TGCGCCAGCAGCTTGGATTGGAGCAACAATGAGCAGTTCTTC.

The chain joins TRBV5-8 to TRBJ2-7, with D possibly matching TRBD1 (5 bases). This CDR3 spans 14 amino acids. Trimming cost V 0 bases and J 0 bases, with 7 bases left between them. Germline V gene lookup returns CDR1 SGHTS and CDR2 YDEGEE. CDR3 nucleotide sequence: TGTGCCAGCAGCTTGGGGGGCGGCTCCTACGAGCAGTACTTC. This sequence encodes CASSLGGGSYEQYF.

The J gene is TRBJ2-7, the V gene TRBV7-6, with 7 bases lining up with TRBD2. V shed 0 bases, J shed 3 bases, and the junction held 5 bases outside the gene matches. The CDR3 loop spans 15 amino acids. In germline, CDR1 is SGHVS, CDR2 FNYEAQ. For the CDR3, the DNA is TGTGCCAGCAGCTTAGCCGGAGGCGGGAGCTACGAGCAGTACTTC. Encoded protein: CASSLAGGGSYEQYF.